Presented here are 31 T cell receptor beta chains from one specimen sequenced in a study of T cell repertoires in ileal Crohn's disease. The data were produced by immunoSEQ multiplex PCR, yet TCRdb's version contains in-frame clones alone and is incomplete. The sample lists 5,000 or so clones, 75% to 85% occurring once. The sequencing input was ileal tissue. All receptors derive from an adult with Crohn's disease.

The chain carries TRBV11-2 and TRBJ1-5, with D hard to call. V gave up 5 bases and J gave up 7 bases, with 12 bases separating them. This CDR3 is built from 13 residues. Germline assignment: CDR1 SGHAT and CDR2 FQNNGV. For the CDR3, the DNA is TGTGCCAGCAGCCTTACACCAGCGCAGCCCCAGCATTTT. This encodes CASSLTPAQPQHF.

This clone was seen just once. Here the CDR3 reads CASSRTGVNYGYTF. The CDR3 region has the DNA TGTGCCAGCTCTCGGACAGGGGTTAACTATGGCTACACCTTC. V gene TRBV18 combines with J gene TRBJ1-2; 9 bases match TRBD1. This CDR3 has 14 amino acids. CDR1 is KGHSH and CDR2 is LQKENI in the germline V gene. Trimming took 6 bases from V and 1 from J; bases not matched to a gene: 3.

The J gene is TRBJ1-2, the V gene TRBV19, with 7 bases lining up with TRBD1. V shed 6 bases and J 5 bases; nucleotides not matched to a gene: 12. Germline V lookup: CDR1 LNHDA, CDR2 SQIVND (reference sequence). The CDR3 consists of 15 residues. The CDR3, as DNA: TGTGCCAGTAGACGGGACAGTATGAGACGATATGGCTACACCTTC. Translated, it gives CASRRDSMRRYGYTF.

The chain is built from TRBV9 and TRBJ2-5, with 9 bases aligning to TRBD1. V shed 4 bases, J shed 5 bases, and the junction held 18 bases outside the gene matches. The V gene's germline CDR1 is SGDLS and CDR2 YYNGEE. The CDR3 covers 18 residues. CDR3 region: CASSPGHTSGQGGETQYF. CDR3 nucleotide sequence: TGTGCCAGCAGCCCTGGCCATACTTCGGGACAGGGAGGCGAGACCCAGTACTTC.

The chain recombines TRBV27 with TRBJ2-7; D might be TRBD2 (6 bases). V shed 5 bases and J shed 5 bases, with 19 bases lying between them. Looked up from germline, CDR1 is MNHEY and CDR2 is SMNVEV (reference sequence). This CDR3 has 15 residues. CDR3 amino acids: CASSRLANNRHEQYF. CDR3 bases: TGTGCCAGCAGTCGGCTAGCGAATAACAGGCACGAGCAGTACTTC.

The V gene is TRBV2, the J gene TRBJ2-1, with a tentative D call TRBD2 (5 bases). This CDR3 region has 12 residues. In germline, CDR1 is SNHLY, CDR2 FYNNEI. V was trimmed by 8 bases and J by 7 bases, leaving 12 bases between them. DNA for the CDR3: TGTGCCAGCCGGGGTTTGGGGAATGAGCAGTTCTTC. It encodes CASRGLGNEQFF.

The chain combines TRBV19 with TRBJ2-5, with a possible D match to TRBD1 (5 bases). There are 14 residues in the CDR3. V dropped 1 base and J dropped 1 base, with 7 bases sitting between them. The germline V gene encodes CDR1 LNHDA and CDR2 SQIVND (reference sequence). As DNA, the CDR3 is TGTGCCAGTAGTATAGTCGACAGCCAAGAGACCCAGTACTTC. Amino acids: CASSIVDSQETQYF.

V usage is TRBV5-6 and J usage is TRBJ2-7, with D possibly TRBD2 on 6 matching bases. Germline CDR1 SGHDT, CDR2 YYEEEE. Trimming shortened V by 4 bases and J by 1 base, and 12 bases separated the two germline ends. The CDR3 consists of 14 residues. The CDR3 loop reads CASSIGGRSYEQYF. In nucleotides, the CDR3 is TGTGCCAGCAGCATCGGAGGGAGATCCTACGAGCAGTACTTC.

The genes are TRBV6-1 and TRBJ1-1, with D possibly matching TRBD1 (5 bases). The germline gives CDR1 MNHNS, CDR2 SASEGT. The CDR3 extends over 14 amino acids. The V gene lost 1 base and the J gene lost 5 bases, with 11 bases spanning the gap. The CDR3 here is CASSEGPGRTEAFF. In nucleotides, the CDR3 is TGTGCCAGCAGTGAAGGGCCAGGGAGGACTGAAGCTTTCTTT.

This clone was recorded a few times. The CDR3 DNA follows: TGTGCCAGCAGAACCCCAGGGAGGAGTCTCTACGAGCAGTACTTC. Its protein product is CASRTPGRSLYEQYF. The chain uses TRBV28 and TRBJ2-7; weak D call: TRBD2 (6 bases). The V and J ends lost 6 bases and 3 bases respectively, with 18 bases between them. There are 15 residues in the CDR3. CDR1 and CDR2 (germline): MDHEN, SYDVKM.

DNA of the CDR3: TGTGCCAGCAGCCTCTGGACAGGGGAAGAGACCCAGTACTTC. Amino acids: CASSLWTGEETQYF. The gene calls are TRBV5-6 and TRBJ2-5, with 9 nucleotides matching TRBD1. CDR3 length: 14 amino acids. J gave up 3 bases and V 4 bases, and 4 bases lay outside the gene matches. From germline, CDR1 is SGHDT and CDR2 YYEEEE. Looking up the rest from reference TRBV5-6 and TRBJ2-5 gives the full variable domain: DAGVTQSPTHLIKTRGQQVTLRCSPKSGHDTVSWYQQALGQGPQFIFQYYEEEERQRGNFPDRFSGHQFPNYSSELNVNALLLGDSALYLCASSLWTGEETQYFGPGTRLLVL.

This clone was observed once. The CDR3 here is CASRPGRGNTEAFF. DNA for the CDR3: TGTGCCAGCAGGCCGGGCAGGGGTAACACTGAAGCTTTCTTT. The chain links TRBV7-6 to TRBJ1-1, with a tentative D call TRBD1 (6 bases). V was clipped by 6 bases and J by 2 bases, with 13 bases between them. Germline assignment: CDR1 SGHVS and CDR2 FNYEAQ. CDR3 length: 14 amino acids.

The rearrangement joins TRBV6-5 to TRBJ1-5, with 7 nucleotides matching TRBD1. V was pared by 7 bases and J by 3 bases, with 6 bases of the junction left unmatched. Germline loops: CDR1 MNHEY, CDR2 SVGAGI. This CDR3 has 14 amino acids. CDR3 region: CASNQGGSNQPQHF. CDR3 nucleotide sequence: TGTGCCAGCAATCAAGGGGGCTCCAATCAGCCCCAGCATTTT.

The chain joins TRBV18 to TRBJ1-1; D is uncertain. CDR1 is KGHSH and CDR2 is LQKENI in the germline V gene. V was pared by 1 base and J by 1 base, with 10 bases between. This CDR3 is 15 amino acids long. This chain's CDR3 is CASSPRHSRNTEAFF. The DNA of the CDR3 is TGTGCCAGCTCACCACGGCACAGCAGGAACACTGAAGCTTTCTTT.

J is TRBJ2-3 and V is TRBV6-4, with TRBD2 matching over 9 bases. The length of the CDR3 is 15 residues. Germline V gene data show CDR1 as MRHNA and CDR2 as SNTAGT. Losses at the gene ends were 3 bases for V and 2 bases for J; bases not matched to a gene: 3. CDR3 sequence reads: CASSERGGTTDTQYF. For the CDR3, the DNA is TGTGCCAGCAGTGAGCGGGGGGGTACCACAGATACGCAGTATTTT.

The chain uses TRBV7-9 and TRBJ2-2; 9 positions match TRBD2. V shed 6 bases and J 2 bases; nucleotides not matched to a gene: 4. Germline loops: CDR1 SEHNR, CDR2 FQNEAQ (reference sequence). CDR3 size: 15 residues. The CDR3: CASRRAGGNTGELFF. CDR3 nucleotides: TGTGCCAGCAGACGAGCGGGGGGTAACACCGGGGAGCTGTTTTTT.

V usage is TRBV28 and J usage is TRBJ1-2; 9 bases match TRBD1. Trimming at V came to 3 bases and at J to 3 bases, leaving 8 bases not matched to a gene. The CDR3 runs to 16 residues. CDR1 and CDR2 (germline): MDHEN, SYDVKM. As DNA, the CDR3 is TGTGCCAGCAGTTTCCGTAGAAGGACAGGGGACTATGGCTACACCTTC. This codes for CASSFRRRTGDYGYTF.

This sequence joins TRBV7-9 and TRBJ2-7, with 9 nucleotides matching TRBD1. V trimming: 5 bases; J trimming: 3 bases; junction bases outside the gene matches: 5. This CDR3 is 14 amino acids long. Germline CDR1 and CDR2: SEHNR and FQNEAQ (reference sequence). The CDR3 DNA follows: TGTGCCAGCAGCAGGACAGGGGAAGGCTACGAGCAGTACTTC. It specifies CASSRTGEGYEQYF.

This clone turned up a few times. CDR3 coding DNA: TGTGCCACCCTCGATCCCGAGGGCAATCAGCCCCAGCATTTT. Translation: CATLDPEGNQPQHF. The chain combines TRBV6-6 with TRBJ1-5; D gene unclear. The CDR3 runs 14 residues. Per the germline V gene, CDR1 is MNHNY and CDR2 is SVGAGI (reference sequence). V dropped 10 bases and J dropped 2 bases, with 15 bases sitting between them.

The gene calls are TRBV28 and TRBJ1-1; 7 nucleotides agree with TRBD1. The CDR3 extends over 16 amino acids. Germline V CDR1 and CDR2: MDHEN, SYDVKM. Trimming at V came to 5 bases and at J to 5 bases, leaving 14 bases not matched to a gene. CDR3 amino acids: CASSLTGSGKDTEAFF. The CDR3 DNA reads as TGTGCCAGCAGTCTGACAGGGTCGGGGAAAGATACTGAAGCTTTCTTT.

The rearrangement uses TRBV11-2 and TRBJ2-6, with 8 bases that match TRBD1. After removal of 4 bases from V and 1 base from J, the junction contained 12 bases not matched to a gene. Germline V gene data show CDR1 as SGHAT and CDR2 as FQNNGV. The CDR3 consists of 19 residues. For the CDR3, the DNA is TGTGCCAGCAGCTCTCCCAACGGCGACAGGGGATCTGGGGCCAACGTCCTGACTTTC. Amino acid sequence: CASSSPNGDRGSGANVLTF.

The chain recombines TRBV19 with TRBJ2-7; maybe TRBD1 (6 bases). CDR3 size: 14 residues. Trimming pared 3 bases from V and 0 bases from J, leaving 9 bases between. Germline V lookup: CDR1 LNHDA, CDR2 SQIVND (reference sequence). CDR3 amino acids: CASSIQGSSYEQYF. The DNA for the CDR3 is TGTGCCAGTAGTATTCAGGGGAGCTCCTACGAGCAGTACTTC.

This chain uses TRBV7-2 with TRBJ1-1; no clear D. The V end was cut by 5 bases, the J end by 5 bases, with 12 bases between. Germline V gives CDR1 SGHTA, CDR2 FQGNSA. The CDR3 loop spans 13 amino acids. The CDR3 reads CASSLKRSTEAFF. The CDR3 DNA reads TGTGCCAGCAGCCTAAAGCGGAGTACTGAAGCTTTCTTT.

The genes are TRBV14 and TRBJ1-4; a weak D match, TRBD1 (5 bases). The CDR3 is made up of 15 amino acids. V shed 5 bases and J shed 4 bases, with 14 bases lying between them. Germline V CDR1 and CDR2: SGHDN, FVKESK. The CDR3 protein is CASSSFQGLNEKLFF. DNA of the CDR3: TGTGCCAGCAGCTCTTTTCAGGGACTTAATGAAAAACTGTTTTTT.

The table lists this clone with a count of one. The chain carries TRBV6-6 and TRBJ1-6; D is perhaps TRBD1 (6 bases). The CDR3 totals 14 residues. V dropped 6 bases and J dropped 9 bases, with 15 bases sitting between them. Looked up from germline, CDR1 is MNHNY and CDR2 is SVGAGI (reference sequence). CDR3 bases: TGTGCCAGCAGCTTGACAGGCTTAGGTTCACCCCTCCACTTT. The encoded protein is CASSLTGLGSPLHF.

The V and J genes are TRBV10-2 and TRBJ1-1; D gene ambiguous. Looked up from germline, CDR1 is WSHSY and CDR2 is SAAADI. V gave up 6 bases and J gave up 4 bases, with 12 bases separating them. The CDR3 is 13 amino acids. The CDR3 nucleotides read TGCGCCAGCAGCTATAACGATGCCACTGAAGCTTTCTTT. Translating it yields CASSYNDATEAFF.

The chain carries TRBV6-4 and TRBJ2-3, with a tentative D call TRBD1 (5 bases). Trimming cost V 0 bases and J 0 bases, with 7 bases left between them. In germline, CDR1 is MRHNA, CDR2 SNTAGT. The CDR3 contains 15 residues. CDR3 coding DNA: TGTGCCAGCAGTGACTCGGCAGGGAGCACAGATACGCAGTATTTT. Its protein is CASSDSAGSTDTQYF.

The chain has TRBV9 and TRBJ1-2, with TRBD1 identical over 8 bases. CDR3 length equals 14 residues. From germline, CDR1 is SGDLS and CDR2 YYNGEE. Germline trimming cut 6 bases from V and 6 bases from J; bases unmatched to any gene: 10. DNA of the CDR3: TGTGCCAGCACACTTTTGGACAGGGAGGATGGCTACACCTTC. Its protein product is CASTLLDREDGYTF. The full variable domain, in which reference TRBV9 and TRBJ1-2 provide the parts outside the CDR3, is DSGVTQTPKHLITATGQRVTLRCSPRSGDLSVYWYQQSLDQGLQFLIQYYNGEERAKGNILERFSAQQFPDLHSELNLSSLELGDSALYFCASTLLDREDGYTFGSGTRLTVV.

DNA for the CDR3: TGTGCCAGCAGCCCCCTTGCTAGTAGGGGCATGAACACTGAAGCTTTCTTT. This sequence encodes CASSPLASRGMNTEAFF. The chain carries TRBV28 and TRBJ1-1; weak D call: TRBD1 (5 bases). Trimming shortened V by 6 bases and J by 0 bases, and 20 bases separated the two germline ends. This CDR3 spans 17 amino acids. Germline lookup yields CDR1 MDHEN and CDR2 SYDVKM.

The rearrangement uses TRBV7-2 and TRBJ2-3; 9 bases map to TRBD2. The CDR3 has 17 amino acids. Germline CDR1 reads SGHTA; CDR2 reads FQGNSA. The junction had 10 bases not matched to a gene; V was cut back by 6 bases and J by 0 bases. The CDR3 region is CASSKTPSGTSTDTQYF. As DNA, the CDR3 is TGTGCCAGCAGTAAAACCCCTAGCGGGACTAGCACAGATACGCAGTATTTT.

The chain links TRBV28 to TRBJ2-7, with TRBD2 identical over 7 bases. Trimming at V came to 5 bases and at J to 2 bases, leaving 6 bases not matched to a gene. The CDR3 sequence is 14 residues long. CDR1 MDHEN and CDR2 SYDVKM come from the germline V gene. CDR3 sequence: CASSLAGTTYEQYF. As DNA, the CDR3 is TGTGCCAGCAGTCTAGCCGGGACTACCTACGAGCAGTACTTC.